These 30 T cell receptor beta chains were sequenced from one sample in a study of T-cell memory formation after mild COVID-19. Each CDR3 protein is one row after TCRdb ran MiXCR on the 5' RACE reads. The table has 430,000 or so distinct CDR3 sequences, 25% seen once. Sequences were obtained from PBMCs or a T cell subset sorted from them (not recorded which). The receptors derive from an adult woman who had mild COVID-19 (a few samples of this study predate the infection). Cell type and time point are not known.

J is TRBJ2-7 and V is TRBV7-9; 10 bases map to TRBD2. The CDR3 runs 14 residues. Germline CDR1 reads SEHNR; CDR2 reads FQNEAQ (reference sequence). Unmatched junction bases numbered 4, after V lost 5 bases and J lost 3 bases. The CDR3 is CASSHTSGDYEQYF. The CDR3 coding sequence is TGTGCCAGCAGCCACACTAGCGGGGACTACGAGCAGTACTTC.

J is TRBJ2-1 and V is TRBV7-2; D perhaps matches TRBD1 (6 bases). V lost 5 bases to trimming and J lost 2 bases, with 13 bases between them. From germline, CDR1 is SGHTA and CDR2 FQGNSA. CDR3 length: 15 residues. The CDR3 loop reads CASSRVWDTYNEQFF. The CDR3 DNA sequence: TGTGCCAGCAGCCGAGTTTGGGACACCTACAATGAGCAGTTCTTC. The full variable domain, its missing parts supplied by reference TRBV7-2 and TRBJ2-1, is GAGVSQSPSNKVTEKGKDVELRCDPISGHTALYWYRQSLGQGLEFLIYFQGNSAPDKSGLPSDRFSAERTGGSVSTLTIQRTQQEDSAVYLCASSRVWDTYNEQFFGPGTRLTVL.

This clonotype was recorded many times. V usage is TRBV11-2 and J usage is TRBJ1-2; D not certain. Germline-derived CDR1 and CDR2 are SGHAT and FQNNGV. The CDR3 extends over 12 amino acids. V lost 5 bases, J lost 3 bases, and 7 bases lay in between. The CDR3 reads CASSPADYGYTF. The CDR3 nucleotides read TGTGCCAGCAGCCCCGCGGACTATGGCTACACCTTC. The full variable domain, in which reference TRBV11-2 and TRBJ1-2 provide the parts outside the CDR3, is EAGVAQSPRYKIIEKRQSVAFWCNPISGHATLYWYQQILGQGPKLLIQFQNNGVVDDSQLPKDRFSAERLKGVDSTLKIQPAKLEDSAVYLCASSPADYGYTFGSGTRLTVV.

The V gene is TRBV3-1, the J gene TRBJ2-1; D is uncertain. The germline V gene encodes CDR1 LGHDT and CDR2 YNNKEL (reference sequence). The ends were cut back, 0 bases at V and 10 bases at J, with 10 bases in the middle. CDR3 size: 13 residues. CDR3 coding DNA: TGTGCCAGCAGCCAAGATTCCGGCAGCGAGCAGTTCTTC. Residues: CASSQDSGSEQFF.

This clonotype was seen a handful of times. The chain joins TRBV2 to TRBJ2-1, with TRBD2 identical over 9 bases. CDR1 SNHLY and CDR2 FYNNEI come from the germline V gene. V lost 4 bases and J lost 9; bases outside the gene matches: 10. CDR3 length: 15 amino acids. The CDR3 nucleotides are TGTGCCAGCAGTGCCGGCGCGGGAGGGCCCGGTGAGCAGTTCTTC. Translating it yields CASSAGAGGPGEQFF.

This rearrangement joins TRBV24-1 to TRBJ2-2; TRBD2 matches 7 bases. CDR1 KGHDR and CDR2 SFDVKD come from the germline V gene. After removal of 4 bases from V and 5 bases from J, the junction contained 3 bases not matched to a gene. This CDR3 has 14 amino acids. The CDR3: CATSDLGGTGELFF. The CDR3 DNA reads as TGTGCCACCAGTGACTTGGGGGGGACCGGGGAGCTGTTTTTT.

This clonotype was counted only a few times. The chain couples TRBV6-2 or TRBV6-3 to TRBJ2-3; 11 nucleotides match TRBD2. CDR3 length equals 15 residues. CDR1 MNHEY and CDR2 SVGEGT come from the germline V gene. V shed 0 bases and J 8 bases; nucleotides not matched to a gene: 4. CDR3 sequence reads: CASSYSRTSGPTQYF. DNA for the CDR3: TGTGCCAGCAGTTACTCTCGGACTAGCGGGCCTACGCAGTATTTT.

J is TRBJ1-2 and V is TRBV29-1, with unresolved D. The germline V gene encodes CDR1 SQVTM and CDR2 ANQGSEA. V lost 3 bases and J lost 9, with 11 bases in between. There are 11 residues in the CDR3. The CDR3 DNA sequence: TGCAGCGTTGATGAGGACCGCAGCTACACCTTC. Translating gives CSVDEDRSYTF.

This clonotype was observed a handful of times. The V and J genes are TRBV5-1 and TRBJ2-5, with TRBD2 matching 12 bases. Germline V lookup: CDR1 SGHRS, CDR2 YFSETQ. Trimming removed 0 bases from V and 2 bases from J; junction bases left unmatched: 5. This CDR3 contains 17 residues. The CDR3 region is CASSLGKTSGGQETQYF. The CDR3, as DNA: TGCGCCAGCAGCTTGGGAAAGACTAGCGGGGGTCAAGAGACCCAGTACTTC.

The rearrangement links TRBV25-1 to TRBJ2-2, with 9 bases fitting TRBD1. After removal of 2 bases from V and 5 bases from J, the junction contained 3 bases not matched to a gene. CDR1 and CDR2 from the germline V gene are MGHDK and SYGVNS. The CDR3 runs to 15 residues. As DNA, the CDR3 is TGTGCCAGCAGTGAACCCGGACAGGGGACCGGGGAGCTGTTTTTT. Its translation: CASSEPGQGTGELFF.

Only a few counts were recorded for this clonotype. CDR3 residues: CASRVGQATGEQYF. The CDR3 DNA is TGTGCCAGCCGCGTCGGACAGGCTACGGGGGAGCAGTACTTC. The rearrangement uses TRBV6-5 and TRBJ2-7; 7 bases are a match to TRBD1. V gave up 8 bases and J gave up 7 bases; unmatched junction bases: 14. The germline V gene has CDR1 MNHEY and CDR2 SVGAGI. The CDR3 runs 14 residues.

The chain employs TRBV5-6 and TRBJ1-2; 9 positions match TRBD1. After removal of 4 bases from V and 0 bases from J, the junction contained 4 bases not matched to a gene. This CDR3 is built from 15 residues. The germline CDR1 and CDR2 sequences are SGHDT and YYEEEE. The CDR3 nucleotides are TGTGCCAGCAGCCACGGGACAGGGTCTAACTATGGCTACACCTTC. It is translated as CASSHGTGSNYGYTF.

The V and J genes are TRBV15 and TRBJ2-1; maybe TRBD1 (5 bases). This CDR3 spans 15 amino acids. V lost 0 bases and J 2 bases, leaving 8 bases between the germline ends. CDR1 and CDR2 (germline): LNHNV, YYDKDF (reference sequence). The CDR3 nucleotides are TGTGCCACCAGCAGAGATCTAGGGGCCTACAATGAGCAGTTCTTC. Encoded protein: CATSRDLGAYNEQFF.

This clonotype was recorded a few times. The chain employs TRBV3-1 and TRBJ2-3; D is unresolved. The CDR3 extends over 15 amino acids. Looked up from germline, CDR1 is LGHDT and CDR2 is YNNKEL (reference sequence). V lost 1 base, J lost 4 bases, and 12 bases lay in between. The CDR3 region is CASSQVFSPPDTQYF. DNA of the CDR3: TGTGCCAGCAGCCAAGTCTTTTCTCCCCCAGATACGCAGTATTTT.

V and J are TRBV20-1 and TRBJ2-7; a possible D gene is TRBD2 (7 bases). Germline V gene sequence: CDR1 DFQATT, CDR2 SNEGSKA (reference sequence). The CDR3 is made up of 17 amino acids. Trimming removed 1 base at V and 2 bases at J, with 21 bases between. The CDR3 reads CSARAPLGAGVAYEQYF. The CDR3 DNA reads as TGCAGTGCTAGAGCACCTTTGGGGGCGGGAGTTGCCTACGAGCAGTACTTC.

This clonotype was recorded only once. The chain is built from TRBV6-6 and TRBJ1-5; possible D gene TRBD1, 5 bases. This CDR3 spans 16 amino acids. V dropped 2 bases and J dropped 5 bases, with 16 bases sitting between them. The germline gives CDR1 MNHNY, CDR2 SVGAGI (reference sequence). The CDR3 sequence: CASSYTTTGGYQPQHF. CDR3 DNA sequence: TGTGCCAGCAGTTACACGACAACAGGCGGGTATCAGCCCCAGCATTTT.

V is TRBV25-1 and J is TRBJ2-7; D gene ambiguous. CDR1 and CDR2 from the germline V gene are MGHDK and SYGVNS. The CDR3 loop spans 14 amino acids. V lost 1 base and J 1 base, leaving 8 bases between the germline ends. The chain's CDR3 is CASSELGSSYEQYF. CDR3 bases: TGTGCCAGCAGTGAATTAGGCAGTTCCTACGAGCAGTACTTC.

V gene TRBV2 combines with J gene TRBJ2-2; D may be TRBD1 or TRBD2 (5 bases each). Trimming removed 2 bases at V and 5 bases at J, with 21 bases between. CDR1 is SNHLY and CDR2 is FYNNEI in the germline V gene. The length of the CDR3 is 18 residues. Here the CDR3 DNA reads TGTGCCAGCAGTGAAAGGGCTCATGGGGGAGATAGGACCGGGGAGCTGTTTTTT. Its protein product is CASSERAHGGDRTGELFF.

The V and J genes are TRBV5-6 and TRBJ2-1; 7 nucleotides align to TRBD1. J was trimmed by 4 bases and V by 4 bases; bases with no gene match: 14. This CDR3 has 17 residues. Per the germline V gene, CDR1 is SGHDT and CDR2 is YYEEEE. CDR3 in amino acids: CASSIQLPTGPYNEQFF. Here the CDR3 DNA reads TGTGCCAGCAGCATTCAATTGCCGACAGGGCCTTACAATGAGCAGTTCTTC.

The CDR3 DNA sequence: TGTGCCAGCAGCCCGCAGGACGGAACTAGCACAGATACGCAGTATTTT. It encodes CASSPQDGTSTDTQYF. The chain employs TRBV11-3 and TRBJ2-3; no definite D call. This CDR3 region has 16 residues. CDR1 is SGHNT, CDR2 YENEEA, per germline. The V end lost 5 bases, the J end lost 0 bases, and 15 bases lay between the germline ends.

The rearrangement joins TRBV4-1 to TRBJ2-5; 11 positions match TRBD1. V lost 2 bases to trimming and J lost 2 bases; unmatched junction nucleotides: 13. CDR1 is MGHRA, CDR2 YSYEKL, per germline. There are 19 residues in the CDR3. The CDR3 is CASSQRPGQGVRGQETQYF. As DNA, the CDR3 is TGCGCCAGCAGCCAACGCCCGGGACAGGGGGTCCGAGGGCAAGAGACCCAGTACTTC.

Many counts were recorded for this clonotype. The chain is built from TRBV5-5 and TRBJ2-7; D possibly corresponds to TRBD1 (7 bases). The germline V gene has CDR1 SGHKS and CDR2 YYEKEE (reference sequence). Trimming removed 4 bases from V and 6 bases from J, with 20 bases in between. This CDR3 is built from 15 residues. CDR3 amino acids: CASSAITTGRGEQYF. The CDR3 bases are TGTGCCAGCAGCGCGATAACGACAGGGCGGGGCGAGCAGTACTTC. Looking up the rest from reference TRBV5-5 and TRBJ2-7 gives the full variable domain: DAGVTQSPTHLIKTRGQQVTLRCSPISGHKSVSWYQQVLGQGPQFIFQYYEKEERGRGNFPDRFSARQFPNYSSELNVNALLLGDSALYLCASSAITTGRGEQYFGPGTRLTVT.

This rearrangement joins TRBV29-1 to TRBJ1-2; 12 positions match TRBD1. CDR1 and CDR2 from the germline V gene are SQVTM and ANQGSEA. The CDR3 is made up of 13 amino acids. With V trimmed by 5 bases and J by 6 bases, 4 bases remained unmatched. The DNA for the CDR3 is TGCAGCGTTAGGGGACAGGGGGCGGATGGCTACACCTTC. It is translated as CSVRGQGADGYTF.

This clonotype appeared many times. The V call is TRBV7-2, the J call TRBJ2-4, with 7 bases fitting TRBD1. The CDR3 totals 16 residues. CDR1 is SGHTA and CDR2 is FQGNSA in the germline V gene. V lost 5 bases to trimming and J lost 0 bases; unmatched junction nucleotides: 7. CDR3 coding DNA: TGTGCCAGCAGCGTAAGGACAGGCAGAGCCAAAAACATTCAGTACTTC. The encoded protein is CASSVRTGRAKNIQYF.

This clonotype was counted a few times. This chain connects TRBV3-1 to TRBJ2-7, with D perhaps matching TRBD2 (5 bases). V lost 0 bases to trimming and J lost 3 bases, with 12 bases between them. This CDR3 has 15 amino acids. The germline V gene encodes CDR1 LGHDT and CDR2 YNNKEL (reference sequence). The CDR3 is CASSQDPSSLYEQYF. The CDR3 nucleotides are TGTGCCAGCAGCCAAGATCCGTCTAGCCTCTACGAGCAGTACTTC.

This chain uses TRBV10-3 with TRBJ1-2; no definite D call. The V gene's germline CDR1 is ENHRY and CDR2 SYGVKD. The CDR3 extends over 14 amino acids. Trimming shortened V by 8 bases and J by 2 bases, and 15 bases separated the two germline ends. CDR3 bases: TGTGCCATCCGCCACGGGGAGTGGAACTATGGCTACACCTTC. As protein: CAIRHGEWNYGYTF.

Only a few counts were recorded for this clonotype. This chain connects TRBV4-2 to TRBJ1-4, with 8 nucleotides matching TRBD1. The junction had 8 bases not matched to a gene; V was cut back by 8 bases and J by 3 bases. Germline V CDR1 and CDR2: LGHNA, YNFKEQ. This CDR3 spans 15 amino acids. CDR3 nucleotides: TGTGCCAGCCGCCGACAGGGGTCTTCTAATGAAAAACTGTTTTTT. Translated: CASRRQGSSNEKLFF.

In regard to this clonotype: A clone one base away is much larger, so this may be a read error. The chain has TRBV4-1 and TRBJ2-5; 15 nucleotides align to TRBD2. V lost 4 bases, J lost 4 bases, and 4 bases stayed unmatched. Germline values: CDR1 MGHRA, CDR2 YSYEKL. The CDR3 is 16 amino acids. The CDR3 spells CASSRGLAGGRETQYF. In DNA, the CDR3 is TGCGCCAGCAGCCGGGGACTAGCGGGGGGTCGAGAGACCCAGTACTTC.

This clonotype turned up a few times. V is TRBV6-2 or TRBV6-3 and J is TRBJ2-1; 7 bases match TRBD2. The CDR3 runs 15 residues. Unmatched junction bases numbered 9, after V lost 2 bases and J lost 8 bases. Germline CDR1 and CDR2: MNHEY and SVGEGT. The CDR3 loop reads CASSYPALGGDEQFF. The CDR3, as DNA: TGTGCCAGCAGTTACCCGGCCCTGGGGGGGGATGAGCAGTTCTTC.

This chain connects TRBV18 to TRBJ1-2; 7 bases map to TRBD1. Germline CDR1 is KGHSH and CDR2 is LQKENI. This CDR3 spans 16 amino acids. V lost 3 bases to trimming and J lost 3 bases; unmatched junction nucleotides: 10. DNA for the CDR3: TGTGCCAGCTCACCCTCCCTGGCAGGGGGGGACTATGGCTACACCTTC. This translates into CASSPSLAGGDYGYTF.